The rows below give T cell receptor beta chains drawn from one sample of a study of blood T cell repertoires in COVID-19. The repertoire was sequenced with immunoSEQ multiplex PCR; TCRdb's copy has only in-frame clones and lacks some. The sample lists approximately 240,000 clones, 70% to 90% occurring once. Input material: peripheral blood. Source of these receptors: a woman aged 40 to 55 who had recovered from COVID-19. CDR3s include the opening cysteine and the closing phenylalanine or tryptophan. D genes are given only for firm matches. Clone size is stated in some rows and not others, as once, few, many or a class when expanded.

V: TRBV4-1
J: TRBJ1-2
D: NA
size: NA
length: 15
DNA: TGCGCCAGCAGCCAGGTAGCCGGGAATAACTATGGCTACACCTTC
CDR3: CASSQVAGNNYGYTF

V: TRBV11-2
J: TRBJ1-2
D: NA
size: once
length: 14
DNA: TGTGCCAGCAGCTTAGATATCAGGGACTATGGCTACACCTTC
CDR3: CASSLDIRDYGYTF

V: TRBV9
J: TRBJ1-1
D: NA
size: NA
length: 13
DNA: TGTGCCAGCAGCCCCCCCTCGGACACTGAAGCTTTCTTT
CDR3: CASSPPSDTEAFF

V: TRBV19
J: TRBJ1-3
D: TRBD1
size: NA
length: 14
DNA: TGTGCCAGTAGCGTCGACAGGGCTGGAAACACCATATATTTT
CDR3: CASSVDRAGNTIYF

V: TRBV5-1
J: TRBJ1-3
D: NA
size: NA
length: 15
DNA: TGCGCCAGCACCATTGAGGGACTATCAGGAAACACCATATATTTT
CDR3: CASTIEGLSGNTIYF

V: TRBV4-1
J: TRBJ2-7
D: NA
size: NA
length: 15
DNA: TGCGCCAGCAGCCAAACCGAGGACAGCTCCTACGAGCAGTACTTC
CDR3: CASSQTEDSSYEQYF

V: TRBV18
J: TRBJ1-3
D: NA
size: once
length: 16
DNA: TGTGCCAGCTCACCACCGGGAGGAACCTCTGGAAACACCATATATTTT
CDR3: CASSPPGGTSGNTIYF

V: TRBV7-2
J: TRBJ2-2
D: TRBD1
size: NA
length: 15
DNA: TGTGCCAGCAGCTTAGTGACAGGGGGCATCGGGGAGCTGTTTTTT
CDR3: CASSLVTGGIGELFF

V: TRBV6-5
J: TRBJ1-4
D: TRBD1
size: NA
length: 15
DNA: TGTGCCAGCAGTCCCCCGGGACAGGGTACTGAAAAACTGTTTTTT
CDR3: CASSPPGQGTEKLFF

V: TRBV7-6
J: TRBJ1-3
D: NA
size: NA
length: 15
DNA: TGTGCCAGCAGCTTAGGAAGGGGTACTGGAAACACCATATATTTT
CDR3: CASSLGRGTGNTIYF

V: TRBV11-2
J: TRBJ2-7
D: NA
size: NA
length: 15
DNA: TGTGCCAGCAGCTTGGGGCGGGGCCCCTCCTACGAGCAGTACTTC
CDR3: CASSLGRGPSYEQYF

V: TRBV4-2
J: TRBJ2-3
D: NA
size: NA
length: 14
DNA: TGTGCCAGCAGCCAAGGTCGGAGCACAGATACGCAGTATTTT
CDR3: CASSQGRSTDTQYF

V: TRBV6-5
J: TRBJ1-2
D: TRBD1
size: NA
length: 13
DNA: TGTGCCAGCAGTCGGGACAGCTACTATGGCTACACCTTC
CDR3: CASSRDSYYGYTF

V: TRBV5-5
J: TRBJ1-3
D: NA
size: NA
length: 16
DNA: TGTGCCAGCAGCTTGGAGGTGGGGGCGCGGGGAAACACCATATATTTT
CDR3: CASSLEVGARGNTIYF

V: TRBV6-5
J: TRBJ2-4
D: TRBD2
size: NA
length: 14
DNA: TGTGCCAGCAGTACGGGGGGGCCGGGGAACATTCAGTACTTC
CDR3: CASSTGGPGNIQYF

V: TRBV19
J: TRBJ2-1
D: TRBD2
size: NA
length: 15
DNA: TGTGCCAGTAGTATAATTAGCGGGAGTAGCTATGAGCAGTTCTTC
CDR3: CASSIISGSSYEQFF

V: TRBV2
J: TRBJ2-2
D: TRBD1
size: NA
length: 15
DNA: TGTGCCAGCATGAGGGACAGGGGTGTCACCGGGGAGCTGTTTTTT
CDR3: CASMRDRGVTGELFF